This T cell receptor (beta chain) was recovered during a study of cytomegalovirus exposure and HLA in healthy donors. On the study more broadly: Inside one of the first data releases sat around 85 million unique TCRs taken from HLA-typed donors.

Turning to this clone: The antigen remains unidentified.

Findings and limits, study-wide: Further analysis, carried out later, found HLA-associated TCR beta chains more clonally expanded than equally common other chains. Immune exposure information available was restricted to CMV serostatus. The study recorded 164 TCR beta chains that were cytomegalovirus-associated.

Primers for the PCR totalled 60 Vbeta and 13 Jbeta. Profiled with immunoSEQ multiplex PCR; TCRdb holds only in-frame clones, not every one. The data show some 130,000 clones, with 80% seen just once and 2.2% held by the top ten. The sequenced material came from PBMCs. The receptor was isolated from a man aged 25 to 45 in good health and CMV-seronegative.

The CDR3 DNA sequence: TGTGCCAGCAGCCCCGGACAGCAACAGTTCTTC. Amino acids: CASSPGQQQFF. V usage is TRBV7-9 and J usage is TRBJ2-1; D possibly corresponds to TRBD1 (6 bases). CDR1 and CDR2 from the germline V gene are SEHNR and FQNEAQ (reference sequence). The ends were cut back, 5 bases at V and 13 bases at J, with 12 bases in the middle. The CDR3 is 11 amino acids.